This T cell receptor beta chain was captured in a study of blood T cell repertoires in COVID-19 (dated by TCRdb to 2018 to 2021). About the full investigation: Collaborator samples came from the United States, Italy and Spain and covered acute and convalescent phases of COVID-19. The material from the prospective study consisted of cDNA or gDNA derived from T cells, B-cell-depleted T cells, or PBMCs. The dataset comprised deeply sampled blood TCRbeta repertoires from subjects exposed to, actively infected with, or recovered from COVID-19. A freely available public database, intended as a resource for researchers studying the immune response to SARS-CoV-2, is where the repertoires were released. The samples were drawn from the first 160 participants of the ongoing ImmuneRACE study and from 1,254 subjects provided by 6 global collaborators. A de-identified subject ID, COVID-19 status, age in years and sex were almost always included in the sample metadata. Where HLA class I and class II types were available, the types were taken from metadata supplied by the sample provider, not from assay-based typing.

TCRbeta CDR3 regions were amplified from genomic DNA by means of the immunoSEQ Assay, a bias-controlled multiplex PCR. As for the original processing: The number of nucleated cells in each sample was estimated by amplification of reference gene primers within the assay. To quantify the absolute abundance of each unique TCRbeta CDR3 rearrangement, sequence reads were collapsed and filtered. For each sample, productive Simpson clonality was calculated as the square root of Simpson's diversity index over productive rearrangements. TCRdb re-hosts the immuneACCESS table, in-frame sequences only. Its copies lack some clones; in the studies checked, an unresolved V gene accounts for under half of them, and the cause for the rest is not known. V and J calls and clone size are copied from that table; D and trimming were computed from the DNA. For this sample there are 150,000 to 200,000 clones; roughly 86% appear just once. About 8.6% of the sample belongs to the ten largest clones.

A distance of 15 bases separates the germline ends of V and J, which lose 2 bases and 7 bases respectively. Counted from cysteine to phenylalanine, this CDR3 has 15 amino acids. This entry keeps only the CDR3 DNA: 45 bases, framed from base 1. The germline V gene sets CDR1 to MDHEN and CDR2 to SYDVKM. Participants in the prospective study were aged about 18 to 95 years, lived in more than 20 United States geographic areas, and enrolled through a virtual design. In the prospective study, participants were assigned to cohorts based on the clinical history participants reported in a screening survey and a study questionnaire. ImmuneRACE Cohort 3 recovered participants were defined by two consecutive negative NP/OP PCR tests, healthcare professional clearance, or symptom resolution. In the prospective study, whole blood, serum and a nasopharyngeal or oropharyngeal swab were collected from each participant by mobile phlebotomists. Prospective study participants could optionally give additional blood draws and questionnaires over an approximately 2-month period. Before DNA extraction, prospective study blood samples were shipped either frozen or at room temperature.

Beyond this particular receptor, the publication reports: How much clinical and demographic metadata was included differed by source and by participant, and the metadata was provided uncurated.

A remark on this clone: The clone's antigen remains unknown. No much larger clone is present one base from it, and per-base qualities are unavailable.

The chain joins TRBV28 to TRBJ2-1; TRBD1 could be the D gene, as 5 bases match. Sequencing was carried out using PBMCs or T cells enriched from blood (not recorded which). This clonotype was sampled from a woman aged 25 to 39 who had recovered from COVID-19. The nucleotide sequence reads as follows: TGTGCCAGCAGTTTAAGTTTTCAGGGCTGGAATGAGCAGTTCTTC. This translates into CASSLSFQGWNEQFF.